A single sample gave rise to the 26 T cell receptor beta chains below, sequenced in a study of blood T cell repertoires in COVID-19. Sequenced by immunoSEQ multiplex PCR; TCRdb stores in-frame clones only, minus some. This table holds 250,000 to 300,000 clones, around four fifths found once. Sequencing was carried out using peripheral blood. These receptors were taken from a man in his 60s who had recovered from COVID-19.

This chain links TRBV4-2 with TRBJ2-5, with 7 bases lining up with TRBD2. Germline values: CDR1 LGHNA, CDR2 YNFKEQ. V lost 4 bases and J lost 5; bases outside the gene matches: 13. The CDR3 totals 16 residues. CDR3 region: CASSPGEGSISETQYF. CDR3 bases: TGTGCCAGCAGCCCCGGGGAGGGGTCGATCTCCGAGACCCAGTACTTC.

The rearrangement joins TRBV23-1 to TRBJ2-3; 7 bases are a match to TRBD2. TRBV23-1 counts as an open reading frame of uncertain function. This CDR3 spans 19 amino acids. The V and J ends lost 0 bases and 3 bases, in that order; junction bases with no gene match: 15. The DNA of the CDR3 is TGCGCCAGCAGTCAATCGAATCGCGCGAGCGGGGTTGAAACAGATACGCAGTATTTT. It yields the protein CASSQSNRASGVETDTQYF.

To note about this clone: One end of the junction is discordant with germline, which a read error may explain. The chain recombines TRBV19 with TRBJ2-5; 12 positions match TRBD2. CDR1 is LNHDA, CDR2 SQIVND, per germline (reference sequence). This CDR3 contains 15 residues. The CDR3 nucleotides read TGTGCCAGTAGTATTTCGACTAGCGGGGGCCCGAGCTTGAACTTC. Residues: CASSISTSGGPSLNF.

The gene calls are TRBV7-9 and TRBJ2-2; a possible D gene is TRBD2 (6 bases). Trimming shortened V by 2 bases and J by 4 bases, and 8 bases separated the two germline ends. The CDR3 is made up of 14 amino acids. Germline CDR1 SEHNR, CDR2 FQNEAQ (reference sequence). This CDR3 reads CASSLIAATGELFF. In nucleotides, the CDR3 is TGTGCCAGCAGCTTAATAGCGGCCACCGGGGAGCTGTTTTTT. The whole variable domain, filled in from reference TRBV7-9 and TRBJ2-2, reads DTGVSQNPRHKITKRGQNVTFRCDPISEHNRLYWYRQTLGQGPEFLTYFQNEAQLEKSRLLSDRFSAERPKGSFSTLEIQRTEQGDSAMYLCASSLIAATGELFFGEGSRLTVL.

V usage is TRBV9 and J usage is TRBJ1-3; no clear D gene. V lost 7 bases and J lost 0, with 20 bases in between. This CDR3 comprises 17 residues. Germline-derived CDR1 and CDR2 are SGDLS and YYNGEE. The CDR3 region has the DNA TGTGCCAGCTCAACCCAGGCACCTCGTAACTCTGGAAACACCATATATTTT. Translating gives CASSTQAPRNSGNTIYF. Looking up the rest from reference TRBV9 and TRBJ1-3 gives the full variable domain: DSGVTQTPKHLITATGQRVTLRCSPRSGDLSVYWYQQSLDQGLQFLIQYYNGEERAKGNILERFSAQQFPDLHSELNLSSLELGDSALYFCASSTQAPRNSGNTIYFGEGSWLTVV.

The rearrangement links TRBV5-5 to TRBJ1-2; a possible D gene is TRBD1 (5 bases). Trimming removed 4 bases at V and 3 bases at J, with 13 bases between. Germline lookup yields CDR1 SGHKS and CDR2 YYEKEE (reference sequence). The CDR3 sequence is 14 residues long. Here the CDR3 reads CASSQVGGDYGYTF. CDR3 DNA: TGTGCCAGCAGCCAAGTTGGGGGGGACTATGGCTACACCTTC.

The V gene is TRBV12-3 or TRBV12-4, the J gene TRBJ1-2; D unclear. This CDR3 is built from 13 residues. V was trimmed by 6 bases and J by 5 bases, leaving 13 bases between them. CDR3 in amino acids: CASSPGGGYGYTF. CDR3 nucleotide sequence: TGTGCCAGCAGCCCAGGCGGAGGTTATGGCTACACCTTC.

The chain links TRBV4-1 to TRBJ2-6, with D tentatively TRBD1 (6 bases). The V gene's germline CDR1 is MGHRA and CDR2 YSYEKL. This CDR3 has 19 residues. Trimming pared 1 base from V and 0 bases from J, leaving 16 bases between. CDR3 loop: CASSQGGAGAYSGANVLTF. The DNA for the CDR3 is TGCGCCAGCAGCCAAGGTGGCGCAGGGGCCTACTCTGGGGCCAACGTCCTGACTTTC.

The chain has TRBV4-1 and TRBJ1-1; D gene uncertain. With 1 base removed from V and 4 bases from J, the gap between germline ends came to 10 bases. The germline V gene encodes CDR1 MGHRA and CDR2 YSYEKL. CDR3 length: 14 amino acids. The CDR3 loop is CASSQGGESTEAFF. CDR3 DNA sequence: TGCGCCAGCAGCCAAGGCGGGGAGTCCACTGAAGCTTTCTTT.

The V gene is TRBV2, the J gene TRBJ1-2, with 12 bases that match TRBD1. V was clipped by 0 bases and J by 7 bases; unmatched bases: 3. The CDR3 loop spans 15 amino acids. In germline, CDR1 is SNHLY, CDR2 FYNNEI. The CDR3 DNA reads as TGTGCCAGCAGTGAAGCCGGGACAGGGGGCTTTGGCTACACCTTC. Protein: CASSEAGTGGFGYTF.

The rearrangement joins TRBV6-5 to TRBJ1-2, with 7 bases identical to TRBD1. Germline CDR1 is MNHEY and CDR2 is SVGAGI. This CDR3 region has 14 residues. The ends lost 4 bases at V and 7 bases at J; junction bases unmatched: 9. The DNA for the CDR3 is TGTGCCAGCAGTTCCCGGGACAGAATTTTTGGCTACACCTTC. Amino acids: CASSSRDRIFGYTF.

This chain connects TRBV19 to TRBJ1-5; 7 positions match TRBD1. The ends lost 3 bases at V and 4 bases at J; junction bases unmatched: 6. Germline V CDR1 and CDR2: LNHDA, SQIVND (reference sequence). This CDR3 has 15 amino acids. The CDR3 protein is CASSIMDRLNQPQHF. CDR3 sequence (DNA): TGTGCCAGTAGTATTATGGACAGGCTAAATCAGCCCCAGCATTTT.

This chain uses TRBV6-5 with TRBJ1-4; D is perhaps TRBD1 (5 bases). Germline V gene lookup returns CDR1 MNHEY and CDR2 SVGAGI. CDR3 size: 13 residues. V lost 6 bases and J 4 bases, leaving 9 bases between the germline ends. The CDR3 DNA reads TGTGCCAGCAGGGACAATCTTAATGAAAAACTGTTTTTT. This gives the protein CASRDNLNEKLFF.

The V and J genes are TRBV30 and TRBJ2-1; D gene ambiguous. The CDR3 has 15 residues. Germline-derived CDR1 and CDR2 are GTSNPN and SVGIG (reference sequence). Trimming shortened V by 1 base and J by 4 bases, and 14 bases separated the two germline ends. CDR3 in DNA: TGTGCCTGGAGTGCTAGGAGTACCCTTTACAATGAGCAGTTCTTC. Protein sequence: CAWSARSTLYNEQFF.

J is TRBJ2-3 and V is TRBV25-1, with D possibly TRBD2 on 5 matching bases. This CDR3 region has 17 residues. Germline CDR1 and CDR2: MGHDK and SYGVNS. Between the trimmed V and J ends, which lost 3 bases and 1 base, there was a span of 17 bases. This CDR3 is CASSDLALPGGTDTQYF. CDR3 in DNA: TGTGCCAGCAGTGATCTCGCCCTCCCCGGGGGCACAGATACGCAGTATTTT.

The DNA for the CDR3 is TGTGCCAGCAGTTTACCGGGACAGGTGAACGAGCAGTACTTC. Its protein is CASSLPGQVNEQYF. The chain uses TRBV27 and TRBJ2-7; 8 nucleotides agree with TRBD1. Germline V gene data show CDR1 as MNHEY and CDR2 as SMNVEV (reference sequence). The CDR3 spans 14 residues. Trimming cost V 2 bases and J 5 bases; bases outside gene matches: 5.

J is TRBJ1-2 and V is TRBV5-6, with a possible D match to TRBD1 (6 bases). Germline CDR1 is SGHDT and CDR2 is YYEEEE. The CDR3 has 15 residues. The germline V and J ends were trimmed by 4 bases and 0 bases, with 13 bases remaining between them. CDR3 amino acids: CASSRRRTANYGYTF. CDR3 nucleotide sequence: TGTGCCAGCAGCCGTAGACGGACAGCTAACTATGGCTACACCTTC.

This sequence joins TRBV19 and TRBJ2-1, with D possibly being TRBD2 (6 bases). Per germline, CDR1 LNHDA and CDR2 SQIVND (reference sequence). Trimming cost V 7 bases and J 1 base, with 11 bases left between them. The CDR3 length is 14 residues. CDR3: CASKGRESYNEQFF. DNA of the CDR3: TGTGCCAGTAAGGGACGGGAGTCCTACAATGAGCAGTTCTTC. The entire variable domain, with the rest obtained from reference TRBV19 and TRBJ2-1, is as follows: DGGITQSPKYLFRKEGQNVTLSCEQNLNHDAMYWYRQDPGQGLRLIYYSQIVNDFQKGDIAEGYSVSREKKESFPLTVTSAQKNPTAFYLCASKGRESYNEQFFGPGTRLTVL.

The chain uses TRBV5-1 and TRBJ2-3, with 7 bases that match TRBD2. CDR1 SGHRS and CDR2 YFSETQ come from the germline V gene. Trimming removed 3 bases from V and 1 base from J; junction bases left unmatched: 8. The CDR3 sequence is 16 residues long. The DNA for the CDR3 is TGCGCCAGCAGCTCTACGGGTCGGGAGGGCACAGATACGCAGTATTTT. It encodes CASSSTGREGTDTQYF.

The V call is TRBV2, the J call TRBJ2-2, with D perhaps matching TRBD2 (6 bases). Germline loops: CDR1 SNHLY, CDR2 FYNNEI. V lost 4 bases to trimming and J lost 7 bases, with 16 bases between them. This CDR3 has 15 amino acids. CDR3 DNA: TGTGCCAGCAGTGTAGGCGGGATAAATATCGGGGAGCTGTTTTTT. Residues: CASSVGGINIGELFF.

This chain joins TRBV25-1 and TRBJ1-1; D may be TRBD1 (6 bases). CDR1 and CDR2 from the germline V gene are MGHDK and SYGVNS. The V end lost 6 bases, the J end lost 1 base, and 15 bases lay between the germline ends. The CDR3 runs 15 residues. The CDR3 loop is CASRSGGRGNTEAFF. CDR3 DNA: TGTGCCAGCAGGTCCGGGGGGCGCGGGAACACTGAAGCTTTCTTT.

The J gene is TRBJ2-1, the V gene TRBV7-2; D possibly corresponds to TRBD1 (6 bases). Trimming left V 6 bases short and J 2 bases short, with 11 bases between. The CDR3 is made up of 14 amino acids. The germline CDR1 and CDR2 sequences are SGHTA and FQGNSA. CDR3 residues: CASSGTPAYNEQFF. The CDR3 nucleotides read TGTGCCAGCAGTGGGACACCTGCCTACAATGAGCAGTTCTTC.

This clone was recorded once. This chain links TRBV6-5 with TRBJ1-6; no clear D gene. V dropped 6 bases and J dropped 3 bases, with 9 bases sitting between them. The CDR3 runs to 14 residues. Germline V gene data show CDR1 as MNHEY and CDR2 as SVGAGI. The CDR3 sequence: CASSRTSYNSPLHF. CDR3 bases: TGTGCCAGCAGCCGTACCAGCTATAATTCACCCCTCCACTTT.

The chain recombines TRBV24-1 with TRBJ1-4, with D possibly being TRBD1 (6 bases). Per the germline V gene, CDR1 is KGHDR and CDR2 is SFDVKD. Deletions cut 7 bases from V and 7 bases from J, with 15 bases between. The CDR3 runs to 14 residues. For the CDR3, the DNA is TGTGCCACCAGCGACAGGAATGCGGGTGAAAAACTGTTTTTT. It translates to CATSDRNAGEKLFF.

The V gene is TRBV11-1, the J gene TRBJ2-3; D call uncertain. Trimming took 4 bases from V and 2 from J, leaving 10 bases between them. Germline CDR1 is SGHAT and CDR2 is FQDESV (reference sequence). The CDR3 is 14 amino acids. The CDR3 region has the DNA TGTGCCAGCAGCTCCCGGTCTTACACAGATACGCAGTATTTT. Translation gives CASSSRSYTDTQYF.

This clone was picked up a small number of times. This rearrangement joins TRBV7-6 to TRBJ2-5; maybe TRBD2 (7 bases). The CDR3 contains 15 residues. V was pared by 3 bases and J by 5 bases, with 16 bases between. Germline CDR1 SGHVS, CDR2 FNYEAQ. CDR3 in amino acids: CASSFVGGAPETQYF. CDR3 in DNA: TGTGCCAGCAGCTTTGTGGGGGGGGCCCCCGAGACCCAGTACTTC.